Included here is one T cell receptor (beta chain) sequence, with context. Seattle patients were enrolled during active infection and followed longitudinally. Original analysis: Reference gene primer amplification gave estimated nucleated cell counts. This table comes from immunoSEQ multiplex PCR, and its TCRdb copy is limited to in-frame clones, with some not included. The DNA was the basis for D and trimming; V, J and clone size are from that table. The profile shows about 230,000 clones, approximately 90% of them singletons. Between the trimmed V and J ends, which lost 1 base and 2 bases, there was a span of 15 bases. CDR1 LGHDT and CDR2 YNNKEL come from the germline V gene (reference sequence). The CDR3 has 17 residues. This specimen comes from a study of blood T cell repertoires in COVID-19. Across the study: Samples taken during acute and convalescent COVID-19 were collected in the United States, Italy and Spain. T cells, B-cell-depleted T cells, or PBMCs supplied cDNA or gDNA.

This sequence joins TRBV3-1 (or the pseudogene TRBV3-2) and TRBJ2-1, with a possible D match to TRBD2 (6 bases). The source of this sequence is a man aged 45-65 years with COVID-19, enrolled during active disease. Source material: peripheral blood. This CDR3 is CASSQVRIGSPYNEQFF. The DNA for the CDR3 is TGTGCCAGCAGCCAAGTCCGGATCGGGAGTCCCTACAATGAGCAGTTCTTC.